This record covers a single T cell receptor (beta chain). These data are taken from a study of CD8 T cells in Susac syndrome. Reverse transcription of 0.5 to 1 ug RNA was performed with random hexamers. TCRdb reprocessed the immunoSEQ multiplex PCR reads with MiXCR, giving one entry per CDR3 protein. The sample lists roughly 50,000 distinct CDR3 sequences, under 95% seen once, with about 0.5% in the top ten. The V gene's germline CDR1 is SGHRS and CDR2 YFSETQ. Losses at the gene ends were 2 bases for V and 6 bases for J; bases not matched to a gene: 8. CDR3 length: 16 amino acids. This sequence was found in a human donor in good health. This rearrangement joins TRBV5-1 to TRBJ2-2, with 9 bases lining up with TRBD1. The sequencing sample was made of CD8+ T cells from PBMCs. The CDR3 loop is CASSFTGTGSSGELFF. The CDR3 bases are TGCGCCAGCAGCTTCACCGGGACAGGGTCATCCGGGGAGCTGTTTTTT.